The 16 T cell receptor beta chains given below trace back to one sample, sequenced in a study of shared clonotypes between healthy human individuals. Profiled with immunoSEQ multiplex PCR; TCRdb holds only in-frame clones, not every one. The data hold roughly 400,000 clones, with around 96% observed a single time. The material sequenced was memory CD8+ T cells sorted from blood. The subset: CD45RO+ cells pooled with CCR7-negative TemRA cells. These receptors all stem from a man between 25 and 39 years old in good health.

The chain combines TRBV5-1 with TRBJ2-2, with 9 bases matching TRBD1. Germline CDR1 and CDR2: SGHRS and YFSETQ. After removal of 4 bases from V and 3 bases from J, the junction contained 7 bases not matched to a gene. CDR3 length equals 16 residues. The CDR3, as DNA: TGCGCCAGCAGCCTACGGACAGGGGAGGACACCGGGGAGCTGTTTTTT. This sequence encodes CASSLRTGEDTGELFF.

The chain employs TRBV29-1 and TRBJ2-1; no reliable D call. Germline loops: CDR1 SQVTM, CDR2 ANQGSEA. This CDR3 is built from 10 residues. With 3 bases removed from V and 15 bases from J, the gap between germline ends came to 12 bases. CDR3 nucleotides: TGCAGCGTTGAGGCCAGTCCCACGTTCTTC. Amino acid sequence: CSVEASPTFF.

The V and J genes are TRBV18 and TRBJ2-3; a weak D match, TRBD1 (6 bases). Trimming removed 6 bases at V and 4 bases at J, with 20 bases between. The CDR3 has 16 amino acids. Per the germline V gene, CDR1 is KGHSH and CDR2 is LQKENI. This CDR3 reads CASSVTGASFADTQYF. The CDR3 DNA follows: TGTGCCAGCTCGGTGACAGGAGCGAGCTTCGCAGATACGCAGTATTTT. Looking up the rest from reference TRBV18 and TRBJ2-3 gives the full variable domain: NAGVMQNPRHLVRRRGQEARLRCSPMKGHSHVYWYRQLPEEGLKFMVYLQKENIIDESGMPKERFSAEFPKEGPSILRIQQVVRGDSAAYFCASSVTGASFADTQYFGPGTRLTVL.

The chain carries TRBV5-1 and TRBJ2-7; D is undetermined. The CDR3 runs to 15 residues. Germline V gene data show CDR1 as SGHRS and CDR2 as YFSETQ. V was shortened by 0 bases and J by 0 bases, with 10 bases between the two germline ends. In DNA, the CDR3 is TGCGCCAGCAGCTTGGTGTCGCGCGGCTCCTACGAGCAGTACTTC. Residues: CASSLVSRGSYEQYF.

This clone was seen once. This chain uses TRBV21-1 with TRBJ2-7; TRBD1 is the table's D call, not checked against the DNA. TRBV21-1 is designated a pseudogene. This CDR3 has 11 residues. The CDR3 DNA follows: TGTGCCAGCAGCACAACCTACGAGCAGTACTTC. Translation: CASSTTYEQYF.

The chain joins TRBV6-5 to TRBJ2-7; D call uncertain. Germline V lookup: CDR1 MNHEY, CDR2 SVGAGI. The CDR3 runs 12 residues. V lost 5 bases and J lost 2, with 7 bases in between. The DNA of the CDR3 is TGTGCCAGCAGTATGGGTACCTACGAGCAGTACTTC. Translation gives CASSMGTYEQYF.

The rearrangement uses TRBV7-8 and TRBJ2-3; the D gene is possibly TRBD2 (6 bases). Trimming cost V 7 bases and J 1 base, with 24 bases left between them. CDR3 length: 18 amino acids. CDR1 is SGHVS, CDR2 FQNEAQ, per germline. The CDR3 DNA reads TGTGCCAGCATTGTCTTTCCGGCGGGGACGTCCGGCACAGATACGCAGTATTTT. Its protein is CASIVFPAGTSGTDTQYF.

The CDR3 bases are TGTGCCAGCAGCACGGGACAGGGTGATAGTCAGCCCCAGCATTTT. It yields the protein CASSTGQGDSQPQHF. The rearrangement uses TRBV7-8 and TRBJ1-5; 9 bases match TRBD1. The V and J ends lost 5 bases and 6 bases, in that order; junction bases with no gene match: 8. The V gene's germline CDR1 is SGHVS and CDR2 FQNEAQ. The CDR3 covers 15 residues.

The genes are TRBV28 and TRBJ1-4; possibly TRBD1 for D (5 bases). Trimming removed 7 bases from V and 4 bases from J, with 7 bases in between. Germline CDR1 is MDHEN and CDR2 is SYDVKM. This CDR3 has 12 amino acids. CDR3 DNA: TGTGCCAGCACCGGGGGTAATGAAAAACTGTTTTTT. Translation: CASTGGNEKLFF.

This rearrangement joins TRBV5-1 to TRBJ1-2; D is perhaps TRBD1 (6 bases). This CDR3 spans 13 amino acids. Between the trimmed V and J ends, which lost 2 bases and 4 bases, there was a span of 9 bases. In germline, CDR1 is SGHRS, CDR2 YFSETQ. CDR3 sequence (DNA): TGCGCCAGCAGCTTCGGACAGCTCTATGGCTACACCTTC. It codes for CASSFGQLYGYTF.

The rearrangement joins TRBV11-1 to TRBJ2-3, with D maybe TRBD2 (5 bases). V lost 1 base, J lost 2 bases, and 13 bases lay in between. Germline loops: CDR1 SGHAT, CDR2 FQDESV (reference sequence). The CDR3 contains 16 residues. This CDR3 is CASSLGRAGVTDTQYF. The CDR3 DNA reads TGTGCCAGCAGCTTAGGTCGGGCGGGTGTCACAGATACGCAGTATTTT. Full variable domain (outside the CDR3, taken from reference TRBV11-1 and TRBJ2-3): EAEVAQSPRYKITEKSQAVAFWCDPISGHATLYWYRQILGQGPELLVQFQDESVVDDSQLPKDRFSAERLKGVDSTLKIQPAELGDSAMYLCASSLGRAGVTDTQYFGPGTRLTVL.

A note on this clone: Other DNA sequences in this sample translate to the same CDR3. The chain uses TRBV20-1 and TRBJ2-7; no firm D call. CDR3 length: 11 amino acids. The germline V and J ends were trimmed by 3 bases and 3 bases, with 6 bases remaining between them. Germline V CDR1 and CDR2: DFQATT, SNEGSKA (reference sequence). CDR3 in DNA: TGCAGTGCTAGGCCTGGCTACGAGCAGTACTTC. Its protein product is CSARPGYEQYF.

Regarding this clone: The sample holds other DNA sequences that translate to the same CDR3. The J gene is TRBJ2-2, the V gene TRBV19; 15 nucleotides line up with TRBD2. The germline gives CDR1 LNHDA, CDR2 SQIVND (reference sequence). This CDR3 is built from 16 residues. The J segment lost 6 bases and the V segment lost 5 bases, leaving 4 bases of the junction unmatched. The CDR3: CASSLGLAGGPGELFF. For the CDR3, the DNA is TGTGCCAGTAGTCTCGGACTAGCGGGAGGGCCCGGGGAGCTGTTTTTT.

J is TRBJ2-3 and V is TRBV18; D ambiguous. Germline values: CDR1 KGHSH, CDR2 LQKENI. V was clipped by 6 bases and J by 3 bases, with 10 bases between them. CDR3 size: 13 residues. DNA of the CDR3: TGTGCCAGCTCCCCTGGGTGGACAGATACGCAGTATTTT. Translating it yields CASSPGWTDTQYF. Full variable domain (rest looked up from reference TRBV18 and TRBJ2-3): NAGVMQNPRHLVRRRGQEARLRCSPMKGHSHVYWYRQLPEEGLKFMVYLQKENIIDESGMPKERFSAEFPKEGPSILRIQQVVRGDSAAYFCASSPGWTDTQYFGPGTRLTVL.

The rearrangement uses TRBV5-1 and TRBJ2-2, with D possibly being TRBD1 or TRBD2 (7 bases each). CDR3 size: 15 residues. Germline V gives CDR1 SGHRS, CDR2 YFSETQ. Trimming cost V 7 bases and J 0 bases, with 13 bases left between them. CDR3 sequence: CASGRGLSNTGELFF. In nucleotides, the CDR3 is TGCGCCAGCGGGAGGGGGCTCTCGAACACCGGGGAGCTGTTTTTT.

The CDR3 loop reads CASSLLSGRGRGRETQYF. The CDR3 nucleotides are TGTGCCAGTAGTCTCCTTTCCGGGCGAGGCCGTGGACGAGAGACCCAGTACTTC. The chain joins TRBV19 to TRBJ2-5; D call uncertain. CDR3 size: 18 residues. In germline, CDR1 is LNHDA, CDR2 SQIVND (reference sequence). With 5 bases removed from V and 4 bases from J, the gap between germline ends came to 26 bases.